The 13 T cell receptor beta chains below were found in one sample sequenced in a study of blood T cell repertoires in COVID-19 (dated by TCRdb to about 2020). The library was built by means of the immunoSEQ multiplex PCR assay. Held by TCRdb, this immuneACCESS table contains in-frame sequences only and omits some clones. Under half of the omission traces to an unresolved V gene where checked; the cause of the rest is unknown. Recorded for this sample are roughly 200,000 clones; roughly 90% of them occurred a single time. The top ten constitute around 1.5% of the sample. Sequencing was done on a sample of peripheral blood. The source of these receptors is a man aged 18 to 30 with active or convalescent COVID-19.

The V gene is TRBV7-6, the J gene TRBJ1-1, with a tentative D call TRBD1 (6 bases). This CDR3 has 17 residues. Looked up from germline, CDR1 is SGHVS and CDR2 is FNYEAQ. V gave up 5 bases and J gave up 1 base, with 20 bases separating them. The CDR3 reads CASSTGSGTISNTEAFF. The CDR3, as DNA: TGTGCCAGCAGCACTGGTTCCGGGACAATTTCGAACACTGAAGCTTTCTTT.

The chain employs TRBV7-2 and TRBJ2-3; tentatively, D is TRBD2 (6 bases). Germline values: CDR1 SGHTA, CDR2 FQGNSA. V lost 5 bases and J lost 8, with 17 bases in between. This CDR3 is 14 amino acids long. This CDR3 reads CASSPRTTLGTQYF. The CDR3 nucleotides read TGTGCCAGCAGCCCCAGGACTACGTTAGGTACGCAGTATTTT.

The chain employs TRBV19 and TRBJ1-5; 7 bases line up with TRBD1. The junction had 3 bases not matched to a gene; V was cut back by 3 bases and J by 4 bases. Germline V gene data show CDR1 as LNHDA and CDR2 as SQIVND (reference sequence). The CDR3 covers 14 residues. CDR3 nucleotides: TGTGCCAGTAGTATCACAGGGGAGAATCAGCCCCAGCATTTT. Protein sequence: CASSITGENQPQHF.

V usage is TRBV4-3 and J usage is TRBJ2-1; possibly TRBD1 for D (6 bases). Trimming removed 3 bases at V and 7 bases at J, with 19 bases between. This CDR3 has 16 residues. Germline loops: CDR1 LGHNA, CDR2 YSLEER. CDR3 nucleotides: TGCGCCAGCAGCCATCCCGAGGGGCAGGGGAATAATGAGCAGTTCTTC. Its protein product is CASSHPEGQGNNEQFF.

This clone has only a few counts. The rearrangement uses TRBV18 and TRBJ1-1; D is undetermined. Germline CDR1 and CDR2: KGHSH and LQKENI. This CDR3 comprises 16 residues. V was pared by 3 bases and J by 1 base, with 15 bases between. The CDR3: CASSPGWMETNTEAFF. DNA for the CDR3: TGTGCCAGCTCACCCGGTTGGATGGAGACGAACACTGAAGCTTTCTTT.

This chain joins TRBV3-1 (or the pseudogene TRBV3-2) and TRBJ2-7; the match to TRBD1 covers 9 bases. This CDR3 has 14 amino acids. From germline, CDR1 is LGHDT and CDR2 YNNKEL (reference sequence). The ends lost 1 base at V and 5 bases at J; junction bases unmatched: 3. The CDR3 coding sequence is TGTGCCAGCAGCCAAGGACAGGGGGGGGACGAGCAGTACTTC. This sequence encodes CASSQGQGGDEQYF.

This clone appeared a single time. The chain carries TRBV2 and TRBJ1-1; D is undetermined. The CDR3 has 15 residues. V lost 3 bases, J lost 1 base, and 12 bases lay in between. Per germline, CDR1 SNHLY and CDR2 FYNNEI. The CDR3 spells CASSEGFGGNTEAFF. The CDR3 DNA sequence: TGTGCCAGCAGTGAGGGGTTTGGAGGGAACACTGAAGCTTTCTTT.

The chain is built from TRBV9 and TRBJ1-4; D may be TRBD1 (6 bases). CDR3 length equals 18 residues. V lost 0 bases and J lost 7, with 22 bases in between. Germline CDR1 is SGDLS and CDR2 is YYNGEE. The DNA for the CDR3 is TGTGCCAGCAGCGTAGTAGGACAACCGGGACATGGTGTTGAAAAACTGTTTTTT. It codes for CASSVVGQPGHGVEKLFF.

The CDR3 DNA reads TGTGCCAGCAGTGAGACTAGCGGGTCTCGAGAGACCCAGTACTTC. Amino acids: CASSETSGSRETQYF. The gene calls are TRBV6-1 and TRBJ2-5; 10 bases fit TRBD2. The V gene's germline CDR1 is MNHNS and CDR2 SASEGT. Unmatched junction bases numbered 5, after V lost 3 bases and J lost 4 bases. The CDR3 sequence is 15 residues long.

This clone was counted between two and nine times. The rearrangement links TRBV7-2 to TRBJ2-2, with 9 bases matching TRBD2. The CDR3 is 18 amino acids. Germline V gene sequence: CDR1 SGHTA, CDR2 FQGNSA. V lost 4 bases, J lost 5 bases, and 14 bases stayed unmatched. In DNA form, the CDR3 reads TGTGCCAGCAGCTCCCCGGGTGCGGGGGGGTTGGTGACCGGGGAGCTGTTTTTT. Protein product: CASSSPGAGGLVTGELFF. The full variable domain, in which reference TRBV7-2 and TRBJ2-2 provide the parts outside the CDR3, is GAGVSQSPSNKVTEKGKDVELRCDPISGHTALYWYRQSLGQGLEFLIYFQGNSAPDKSGLPSDRFSAERTGGSVSTLTIQRTQQEDSAVYLCASSSPGAGGLVTGELFFGEGSRLTVL.

The chain uses TRBV5-4 and TRBJ2-1; possibly TRBD2 for D (6 bases). Germline CDR1 reads SGHNT; CDR2 reads YYREEE (reference sequence). CDR3 size: 15 residues. The V end lost 6 bases, the J end lost 5 bases, and 18 bases lay between the germline ends. Here the CDR3 DNA reads TGTGCCAGCATCCGCTCCCAAGCGGGCCACAATGAGCAGTTCTTC. Translation: CASIRSQAGHNEQFF.

The chain links TRBV7-9 to TRBJ1-2, with D possibly being TRBD1 (5 bases). The V gene's germline CDR1 is SEHNR and CDR2 FQNEAQ (reference sequence). With 6 bases removed from V and 1 base from J, the gap between germline ends came to 15 bases. The CDR3 runs 15 residues. CDR3: CASSQTGGDNYGYTF. CDR3 sequence (DNA): TGTGCCAGCAGTCAGACGGGAGGGGATAACTATGGCTACACCTTC.

The V and J genes are TRBV19 and TRBJ1-1; no reliable D call. The CDR3 is made up of 12 amino acids. Germline loops: CDR1 LNHDA, CDR2 SQIVND (reference sequence). The V and J ends lost 7 bases and 1 base respectively, with 7 bases between them. For the CDR3, the DNA is TGTGCCAGTACAATCGGGAACACTGAAGCTTTCTTT. Protein sequence: CASTIGNTEAFF.